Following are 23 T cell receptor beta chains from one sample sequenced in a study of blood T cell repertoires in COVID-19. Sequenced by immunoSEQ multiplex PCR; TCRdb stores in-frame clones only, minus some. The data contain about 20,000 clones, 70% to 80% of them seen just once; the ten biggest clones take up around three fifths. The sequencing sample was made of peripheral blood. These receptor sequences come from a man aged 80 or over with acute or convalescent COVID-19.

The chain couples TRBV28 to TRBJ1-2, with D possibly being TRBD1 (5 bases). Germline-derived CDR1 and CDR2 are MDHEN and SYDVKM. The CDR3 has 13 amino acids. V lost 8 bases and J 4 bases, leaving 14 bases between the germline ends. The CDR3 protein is CASSLPGGYGYTF. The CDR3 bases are TGTGCCAGCTCCTTACCCGGGGGCTATGGCTACACCTTC.

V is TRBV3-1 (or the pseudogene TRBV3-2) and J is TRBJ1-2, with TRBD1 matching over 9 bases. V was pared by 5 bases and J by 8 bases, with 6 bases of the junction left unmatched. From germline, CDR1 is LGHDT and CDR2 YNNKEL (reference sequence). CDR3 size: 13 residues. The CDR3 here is CASSYTGGSGYTF. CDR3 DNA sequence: TGTGCCAGCAGCTATACAGGGGGCTCGGGCTACACCTTC.

CDR3 protein: CASSSPDTNYGYTF. Written as DNA, the CDR3 is TGTGCCAGCAGTTCTCCGGACACCAACTATGGCTACACCTTC. The V gene is TRBV28, the J gene TRBJ1-2, with TRBD1 as a possible D gene (5 bases). Looked up from germline, CDR1 is MDHEN and CDR2 is SYDVKM. CDR3 length: 14 residues. The V end lost 4 bases, the J end lost 2 bases, and 11 bases lay between the germline ends.

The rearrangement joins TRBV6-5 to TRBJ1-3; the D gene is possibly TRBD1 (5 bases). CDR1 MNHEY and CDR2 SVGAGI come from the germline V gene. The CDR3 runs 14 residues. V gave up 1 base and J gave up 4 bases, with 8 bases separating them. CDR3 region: CASSYFRGGNTIYF. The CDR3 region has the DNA TGTGCCAGCAGTTACTTTAGGGGAGGAAACACCATATATTTT.

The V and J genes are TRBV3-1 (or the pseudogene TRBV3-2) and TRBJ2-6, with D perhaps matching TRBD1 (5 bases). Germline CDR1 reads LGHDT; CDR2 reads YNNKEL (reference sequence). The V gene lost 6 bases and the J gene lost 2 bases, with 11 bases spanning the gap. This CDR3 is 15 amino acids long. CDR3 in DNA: TGTGCCAGCAGAGAAGCAGGGACTGGGGCCAACGTCCTGACTTTC. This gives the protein CASREAGTGANVLTF.

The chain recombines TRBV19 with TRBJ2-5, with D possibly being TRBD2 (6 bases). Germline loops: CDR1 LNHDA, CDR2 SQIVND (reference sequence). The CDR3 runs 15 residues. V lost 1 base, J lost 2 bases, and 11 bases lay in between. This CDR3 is CASSIARDSQETQYF. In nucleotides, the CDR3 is TGTGCCAGTAGTATAGCCCGGGACTCTCAAGAGACCCAGTACTTC.

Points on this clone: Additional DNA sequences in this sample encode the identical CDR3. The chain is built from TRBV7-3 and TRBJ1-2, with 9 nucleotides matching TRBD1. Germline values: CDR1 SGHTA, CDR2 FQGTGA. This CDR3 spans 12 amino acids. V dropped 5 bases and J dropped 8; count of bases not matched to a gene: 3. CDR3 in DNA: TGTGCCAGCAGCCCGGGACAGGGAGGCTACACCTTC. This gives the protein CASSPGQGGYTF.

The CDR3 loop reads CASSLKGATEAFF. The DNA for the CDR3 is TGTGCCAGCAGCTTAAAGGGGGCCACTGAAGCTTTCTTT. This rearrangement joins TRBV7-2 to TRBJ1-1, with TRBD1 matching over 7 bases. The CDR3 runs 13 residues. With 2 bases clipped from V and 4 bases from J, the junction kept 1 base outside the gene matches. Germline CDR1 reads SGHTA; CDR2 reads FQGNSA.

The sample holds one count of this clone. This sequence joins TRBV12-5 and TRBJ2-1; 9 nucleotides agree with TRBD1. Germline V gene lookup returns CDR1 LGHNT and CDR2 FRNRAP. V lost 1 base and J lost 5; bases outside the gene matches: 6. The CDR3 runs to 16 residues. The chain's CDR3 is CASGLADRGPDNEQFF. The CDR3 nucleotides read TGTGCTAGTGGTTTGGCGGACAGGGGACCAGACAATGAGCAGTTCTTC.

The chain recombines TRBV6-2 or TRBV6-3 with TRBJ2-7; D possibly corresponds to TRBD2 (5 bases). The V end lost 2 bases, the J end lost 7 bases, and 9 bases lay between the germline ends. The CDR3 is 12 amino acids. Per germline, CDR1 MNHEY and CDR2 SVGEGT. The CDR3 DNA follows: TGTGCCAGCAGTTACGTCCGGGGAGAGCAGTACTTC. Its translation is CASSYVRGEQYF.

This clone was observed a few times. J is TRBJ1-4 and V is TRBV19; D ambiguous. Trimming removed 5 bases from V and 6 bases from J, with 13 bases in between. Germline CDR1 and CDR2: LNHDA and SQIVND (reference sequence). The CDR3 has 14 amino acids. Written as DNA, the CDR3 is TGTGCCAGTAGTCAGAGGGCAGCGTATGAAAAACTGTTTTTT. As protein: CASSQRAAYEKLFF.

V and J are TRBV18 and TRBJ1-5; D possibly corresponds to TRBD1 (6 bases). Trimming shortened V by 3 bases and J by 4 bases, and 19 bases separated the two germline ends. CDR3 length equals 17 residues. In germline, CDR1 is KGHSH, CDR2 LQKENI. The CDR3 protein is CASSPGQGPGGNQPQHF. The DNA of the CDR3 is TGTGCCAGCTCACCGGGACAAGGGCCCGGTGGGAATCAGCCCCAGCATTTT.

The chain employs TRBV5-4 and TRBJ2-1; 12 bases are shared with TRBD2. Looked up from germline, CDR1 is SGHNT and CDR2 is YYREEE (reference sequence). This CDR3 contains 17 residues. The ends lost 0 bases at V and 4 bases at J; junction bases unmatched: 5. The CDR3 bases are TGTGCCAGCAGCTTGGGTTTGACTAGCGGGAGTTACAATGAGCAGTTCTTC. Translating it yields CASSLGLTSGSYNEQFF.

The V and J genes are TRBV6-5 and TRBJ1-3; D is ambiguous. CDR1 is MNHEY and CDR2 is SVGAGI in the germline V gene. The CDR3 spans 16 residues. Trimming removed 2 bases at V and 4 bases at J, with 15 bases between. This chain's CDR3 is CASSYGSPGGGNTIYF. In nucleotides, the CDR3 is TGTGCCAGCAGTTACGGTTCCCCCGGCGGGGGAAACACCATATATTTT.

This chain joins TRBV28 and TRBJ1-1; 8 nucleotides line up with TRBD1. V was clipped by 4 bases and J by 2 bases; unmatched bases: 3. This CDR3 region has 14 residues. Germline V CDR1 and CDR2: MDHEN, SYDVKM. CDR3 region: CASSSGQVNTEAFF. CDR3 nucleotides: TGTGCCAGCAGTTCGGGACAGGTTAACACTGAAGCTTTCTTT.

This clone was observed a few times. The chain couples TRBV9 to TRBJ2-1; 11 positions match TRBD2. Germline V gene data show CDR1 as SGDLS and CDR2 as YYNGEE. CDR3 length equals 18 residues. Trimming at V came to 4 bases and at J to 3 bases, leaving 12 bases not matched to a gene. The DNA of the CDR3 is TGTGCCAGCAGCAACCTTCCCCGGGGGACTAGCGGCTACAATGAGCAGTTCTTC. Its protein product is CASSNLPRGTSGYNEQFF. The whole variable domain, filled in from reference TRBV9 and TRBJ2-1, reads DSGVTQTPKHLITATGQRVTLRCSPRSGDLSVYWYQQSLDQGLQFLIQYYNGEERAKGNILERFSAQQFPDLHSELNLSSLELGDSALYFCASSNLPRGTSGYNEQFFGPGTRLTVL.

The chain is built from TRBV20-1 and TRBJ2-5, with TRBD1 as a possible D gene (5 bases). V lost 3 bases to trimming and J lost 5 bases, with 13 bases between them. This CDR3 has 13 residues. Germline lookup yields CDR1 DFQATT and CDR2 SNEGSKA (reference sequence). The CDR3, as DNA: TGCAGTGCTAGTAAGGGGCTCGGCGAGACCCAGTACTTC. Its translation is CSASKGLGETQYF.

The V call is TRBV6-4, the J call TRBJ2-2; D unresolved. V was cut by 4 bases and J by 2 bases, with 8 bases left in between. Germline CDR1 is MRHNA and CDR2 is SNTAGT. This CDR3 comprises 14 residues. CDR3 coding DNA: TGTGCCAGCAGTGTTGGTACAAACACCGGGGAGCTGTTTTTT. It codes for CASSVGTNTGELFF.

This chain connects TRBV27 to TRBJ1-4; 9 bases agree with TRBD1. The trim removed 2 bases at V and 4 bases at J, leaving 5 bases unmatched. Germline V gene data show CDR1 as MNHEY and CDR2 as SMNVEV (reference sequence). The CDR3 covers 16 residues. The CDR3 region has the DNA TGTGCCAGCAGTTTAGGGACAGGGTATGGTAATGAAAAACTGTTTTTT. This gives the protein CASSLGTGYGNEKLFF.

As DNA, the CDR3 is TGTGCCAGCAGCTTTGACAGATACTATGGCTACACCTTC. Its protein is CASSFDRYYGYTF. V usage is TRBV5-8 and J usage is TRBJ1-2; perhaps TRBD1 as D (5 bases). The germline V and J ends were trimmed by 2 bases and 3 bases, with 8 bases remaining between them. Per germline, CDR1 SGHTS and CDR2 YDEGEE. This CDR3 has 13 amino acids.

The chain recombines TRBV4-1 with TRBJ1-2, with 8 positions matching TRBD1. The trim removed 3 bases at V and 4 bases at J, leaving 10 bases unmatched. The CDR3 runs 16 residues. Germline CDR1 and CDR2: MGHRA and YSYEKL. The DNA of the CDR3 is TGCGCCAGCAGCCAGCCGTACAGGGGGAGGACCTATGGCTACACCTTC. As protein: CASSQPYRGRTYGYTF.

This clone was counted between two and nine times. The CDR3 nucleotides are TGTGCCAGCAGCTTTTGGACTCCTAAGTCCCCCAATGAGCAGTTCTTC. It yields the protein CASSFWTPKSPNEQFF. This chain connects TRBV7-9 to TRBJ2-1; D is perhaps TRBD2 (5 bases). The CDR3 extends over 16 amino acids. V was trimmed by 3 bases and J by 6 bases, leaving 18 bases between them. The germline CDR1 and CDR2 sequences are SEHNR and FQNEAQ (reference sequence).

The DNA for the CDR3 is TGTGCCAGCACCCGCGGGAACCAAGAGACCCAGTACTTC. It specifies CASTRGNQETQYF. The chain has TRBV7-6 and TRBJ2-5; the D gene is possibly TRBD2 (6 bases). In germline, CDR1 is SGHVS, CDR2 FNYEAQ. This CDR3 spans 13 amino acids. Trimming cost V 7 bases and J 0 bases, with 9 bases left between them.